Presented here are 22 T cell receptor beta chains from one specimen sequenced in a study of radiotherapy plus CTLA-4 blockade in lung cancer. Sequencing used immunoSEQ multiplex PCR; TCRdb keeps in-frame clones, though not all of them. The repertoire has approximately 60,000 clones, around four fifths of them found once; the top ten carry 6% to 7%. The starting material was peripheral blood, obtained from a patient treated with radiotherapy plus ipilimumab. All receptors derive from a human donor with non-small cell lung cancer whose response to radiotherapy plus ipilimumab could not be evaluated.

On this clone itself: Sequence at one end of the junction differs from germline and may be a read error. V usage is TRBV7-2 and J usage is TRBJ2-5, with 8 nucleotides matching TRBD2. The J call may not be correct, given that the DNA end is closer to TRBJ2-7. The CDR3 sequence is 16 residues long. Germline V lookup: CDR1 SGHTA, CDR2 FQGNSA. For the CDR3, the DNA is TGTGCCGGCAGCGTATCGATAGCGGGACCCCTCGACGAGCAGTACTTC. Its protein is CAGSVSIAGPLDEQYF.

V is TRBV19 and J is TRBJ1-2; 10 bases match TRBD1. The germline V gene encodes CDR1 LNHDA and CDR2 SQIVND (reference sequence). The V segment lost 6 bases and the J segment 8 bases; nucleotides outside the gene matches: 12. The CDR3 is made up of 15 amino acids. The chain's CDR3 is CASSLVVDRGDGYTF. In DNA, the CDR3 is TGTGCCAGTAGCCTCGTTGTGGACAGGGGGGACGGCTACACCTTC.

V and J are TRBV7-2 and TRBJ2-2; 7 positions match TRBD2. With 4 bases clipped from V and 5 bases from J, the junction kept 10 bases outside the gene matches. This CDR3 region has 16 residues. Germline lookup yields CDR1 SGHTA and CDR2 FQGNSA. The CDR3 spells CASSSASGMGTGELFF. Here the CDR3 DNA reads TGTGCCAGCAGCTCCGCGAGCGGGATGGGGACCGGGGAGCTGTTTTTT.

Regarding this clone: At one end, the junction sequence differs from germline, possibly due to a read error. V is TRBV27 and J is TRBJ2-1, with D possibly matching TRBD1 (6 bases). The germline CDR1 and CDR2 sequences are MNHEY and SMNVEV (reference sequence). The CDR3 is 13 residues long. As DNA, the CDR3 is TGTGCCAGCAATCCGACAGGCTCCCTAGAGCGGTTCTTC. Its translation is CASNPTGSLERFF.

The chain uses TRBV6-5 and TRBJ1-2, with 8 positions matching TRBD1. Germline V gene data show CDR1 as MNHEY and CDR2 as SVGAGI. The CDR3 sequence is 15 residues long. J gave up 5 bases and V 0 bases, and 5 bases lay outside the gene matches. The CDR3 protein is CASSYSVGTGYGYTF. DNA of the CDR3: TGTGCCAGCAGTTACTCGGTTGGGACAGGTTATGGCTACACCTTC.

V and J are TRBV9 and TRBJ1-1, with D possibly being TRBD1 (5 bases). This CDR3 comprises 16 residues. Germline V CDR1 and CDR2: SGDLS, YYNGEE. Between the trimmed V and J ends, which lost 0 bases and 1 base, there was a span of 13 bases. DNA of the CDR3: TGTGCCAGCAGCGTAGGGCGGGGGGGGTCGAACACTGAAGCTTTCTTT. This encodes CASSVGRGGSNTEAFF.

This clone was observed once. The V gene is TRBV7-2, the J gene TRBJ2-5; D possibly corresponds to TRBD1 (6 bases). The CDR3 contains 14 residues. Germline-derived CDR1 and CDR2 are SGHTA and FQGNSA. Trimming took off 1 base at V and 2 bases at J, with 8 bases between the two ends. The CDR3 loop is CASSLGGPQETQYF. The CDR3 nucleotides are TGTGCCAGCAGCTTAGGGGGGCCACAAGAGACCCAGTACTTC.

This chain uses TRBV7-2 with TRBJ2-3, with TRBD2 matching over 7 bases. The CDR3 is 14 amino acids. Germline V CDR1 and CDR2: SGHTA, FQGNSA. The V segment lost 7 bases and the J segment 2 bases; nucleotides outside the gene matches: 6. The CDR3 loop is CASIPAGNTDTQYF. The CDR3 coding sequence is TGTGCCAGCATCCCAGCGGGGAACACAGATACGCAGTATTTT.

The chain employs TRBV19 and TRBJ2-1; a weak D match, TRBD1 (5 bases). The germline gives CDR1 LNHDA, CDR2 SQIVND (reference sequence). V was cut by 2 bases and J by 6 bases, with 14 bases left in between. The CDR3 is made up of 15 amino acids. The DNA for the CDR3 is TGTGCCAGTAGTATAAGTTCAGGGCCCATCAATGAGCAGTTCTTC. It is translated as CASSISSGPINEQFF. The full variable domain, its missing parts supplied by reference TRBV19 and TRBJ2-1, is DGGITQSPKYLFRKEGQNVTLSCEQNLNHDAMYWYRQDPGQGLRLIYYSQIVNDFQKGDIAEGYSVSREKKESFPLTVTSAQKNPTAFYLCASSISSGPINEQFFGPGTRLTVL.

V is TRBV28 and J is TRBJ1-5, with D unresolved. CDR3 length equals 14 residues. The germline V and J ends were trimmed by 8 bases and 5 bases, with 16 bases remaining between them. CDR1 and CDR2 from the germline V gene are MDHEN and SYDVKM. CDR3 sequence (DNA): TGTGCCAGCGTTGAGGGAGGTTCCCATCAGCCCCAGCATTTT. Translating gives CASVEGGSHQPQHF.

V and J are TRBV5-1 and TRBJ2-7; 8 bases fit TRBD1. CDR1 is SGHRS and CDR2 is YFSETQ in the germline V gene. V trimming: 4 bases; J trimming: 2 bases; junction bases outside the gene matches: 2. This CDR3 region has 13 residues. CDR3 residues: CASSRQGTYEQYF. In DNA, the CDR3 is TGCGCCAGCAGCCGACAGGGGACCTACGAGCAGTACTTC.

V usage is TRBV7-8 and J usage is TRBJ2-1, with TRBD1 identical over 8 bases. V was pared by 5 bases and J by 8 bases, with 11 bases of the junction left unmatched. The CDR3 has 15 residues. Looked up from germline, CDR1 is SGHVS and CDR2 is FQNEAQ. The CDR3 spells CASSTDRAVWHEQFF. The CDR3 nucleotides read TGTGCCAGCAGCACGGACAGGGCGGTCTGGCATGAGCAGTTCTTC.

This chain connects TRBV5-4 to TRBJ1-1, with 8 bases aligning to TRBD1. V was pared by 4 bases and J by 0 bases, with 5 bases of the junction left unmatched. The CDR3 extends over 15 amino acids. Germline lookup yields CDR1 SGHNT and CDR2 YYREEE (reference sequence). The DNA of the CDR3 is TGTGCCAGCAGCCTCGGGACAGGATTGAACACTGAAGCTTTCTTT. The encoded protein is CASSLGTGLNTEAFF.

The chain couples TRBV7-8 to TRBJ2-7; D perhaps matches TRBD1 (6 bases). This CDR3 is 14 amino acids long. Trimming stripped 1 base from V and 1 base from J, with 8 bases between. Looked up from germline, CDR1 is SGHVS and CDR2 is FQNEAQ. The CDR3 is CASSLGTASYEQYF. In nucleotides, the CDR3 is TGTGCCAGCAGCTTAGGGACAGCTTCCTACGAGCAGTACTTC.

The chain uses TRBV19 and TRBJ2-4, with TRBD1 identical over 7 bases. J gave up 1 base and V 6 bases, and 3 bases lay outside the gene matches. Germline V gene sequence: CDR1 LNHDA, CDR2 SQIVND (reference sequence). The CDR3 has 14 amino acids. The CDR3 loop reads CASSPDRAKNIQYF. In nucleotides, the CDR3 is TGTGCCAGTAGCCCGGACAGGGCCAAAAACATTCAGTACTTC.

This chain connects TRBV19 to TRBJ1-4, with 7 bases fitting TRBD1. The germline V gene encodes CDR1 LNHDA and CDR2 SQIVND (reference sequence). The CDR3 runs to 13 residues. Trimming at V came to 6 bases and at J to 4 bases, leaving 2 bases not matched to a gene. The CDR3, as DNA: TGTGCCAGTAGCGGGACAGTTAATGAAAAACTGTTTTTT. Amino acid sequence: CASSGTVNEKLFF.

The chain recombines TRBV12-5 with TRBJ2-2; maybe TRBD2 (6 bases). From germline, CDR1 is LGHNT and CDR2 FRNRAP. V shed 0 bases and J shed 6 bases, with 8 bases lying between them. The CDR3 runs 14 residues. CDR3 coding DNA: TGTGCTAGTGGTTTGGTACGGGGGTCCGGGGAGCTGTTTTTT. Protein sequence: CASGLVRGSGELFF.

CDR3 bases: TGTGCCAGTAGTATAGCAGCGAGAACTAACTATGGCTACACCTTC. Translating gives CASSIAARTNYGYTF. The chain combines TRBV19 with TRBJ1-2; D is uncertain. The ends were cut back, 1 base at V and 0 bases at J, with 9 bases in the middle. CDR1 and CDR2 from the germline V gene are LNHDA and SQIVND (reference sequence). The CDR3 totals 15 residues. Looking up the rest from reference TRBV19 and TRBJ1-2 gives the full variable domain: DGGITQSPKYLFRKEGQNVTLSCEQNLNHDAMYWYRQDPGQGLRLIYYSQIVNDFQKGDIAEGYSVSREKKESFPLTVTSAQKNPTAFYLCASSIAARTNYGYTFGSGTRLTVV.

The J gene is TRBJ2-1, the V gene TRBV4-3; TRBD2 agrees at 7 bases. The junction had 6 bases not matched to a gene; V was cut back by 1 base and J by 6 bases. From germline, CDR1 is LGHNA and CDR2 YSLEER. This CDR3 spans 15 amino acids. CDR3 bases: TGCGCCAGCAGCCAAGTTGGCGGGGGAGCCAATGAGCAGTTCTTC. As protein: CASSQVGGGANEQFF.

DNA of the CDR3: TGTGCCAGCAACAGAGGAGGGGGGGGAGAGACCCAGTACTTC. The encoded protein is CASNRGGGGETQYF. The gene calls are TRBV9 and TRBJ2-5; maybe TRBD2 (7 bases). CDR1 SGDLS and CDR2 YYNGEE come from the germline V gene. This CDR3 is 14 amino acids long. The germline V and J ends were trimmed by 6 bases and 4 bases, with 16 bases remaining between them.

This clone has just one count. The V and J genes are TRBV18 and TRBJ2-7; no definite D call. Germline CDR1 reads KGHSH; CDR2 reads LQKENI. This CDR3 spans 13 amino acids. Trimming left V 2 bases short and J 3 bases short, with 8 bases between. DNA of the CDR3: TGTGCCAGCTCACCATCAAATAGCTACGAGCAGTACTTC. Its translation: CASSPSNSYEQYF.

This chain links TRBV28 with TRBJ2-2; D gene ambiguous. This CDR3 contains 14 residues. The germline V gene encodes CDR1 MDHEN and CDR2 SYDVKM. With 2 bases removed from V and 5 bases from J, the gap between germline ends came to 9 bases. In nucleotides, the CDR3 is TGTGCCAGCAGTTTAGGCTTCTCTACCGGGGAGCTGTTTTTT. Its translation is CASSLGFSTGELFF.